These T cell receptor beta chains were read from a single sample in a study of blood T cell repertoires in COVID-19. Assay used: immunoSEQ multiplex PCR; TCRdb lists only in-frame clones, some missing. The sample records about 370,000 clones, more than 80% being singletons. The material sequenced was PBMCs or T cells enriched from blood (not recorded which). These receptor sequences come from a man younger than 30 who had recovered from COVID-19. Each CDR3 is given with its conserved first and last residue. Fields, in order: clone size, J gene, D gene, V gene, CDR3 protein, CDR3 DNA. D genes are given only for firm matches. Clone sizes are given selectively: once, few, many, or a class where the clone is expanded.

abundance: .; j_gene: TRBJ2-1; d_gene: .; v_gene: TRBV9; CDR3aa: CASSVEGDGSYNEQFF; CDR3nt: TGTGCCAGCAGCGTAGAGGGGGACGGCTCCTACAATGAGCAGTTCTTC
abundance: .; j_gene: TRBJ2-2; d_gene: .; v_gene: TRBV15; CDR3aa: CATSRNRLNTGELFF; CDR3nt: TGTGCCACCAGCAGGAACAGATTGAACACCGGGGAGCTGTTTTTT
abundance: .; j_gene: TRBJ1-2; d_gene: .; v_gene: TRBV28; CDR3aa: CASSYPRSLTLYGYTF; CDR3nt: TGTGCCAGCAGTTACCCCCGGAGTCTGACCCTCTATGGCTACACCTTC
abundance: .; j_gene: TRBJ1-2; d_gene: .; v_gene: TRBV9; CDR3aa: CASSVGIGWGDYGYTF; CDR3nt: TGTGCCAGCAGCGTAGGTATAGGGTGGGGAGACTATGGCTACACCTTC
abundance: .; j_gene: TRBJ2-1; d_gene: .; v_gene: TRBV28; CDR3aa: CASSDTGRGGIEQFF; CDR3nt: TGTGCCAGCAGTGATACGGGCAGGGGCGGTATTGAGCAGTTCTTC
abundance: .; j_gene: TRBJ1-1; d_gene: TRBD1; v_gene: TRBV5-1; CDR3aa: CASSPVDRDTEAFF; CDR3nt: TGCGCCAGCAGCCCCGTTGACAGGGACACTGAAGCTTTCTTT
abundance: .; j_gene: TRBJ2-7; d_gene: .; v_gene: TRBV28; CDR3aa: CASGVVTGSEQYF; CDR3nt: TGTGCCAGCGGGGTCGTAACAGGGTCCGAGCAGTACTTC
abundance: .; j_gene: TRBJ2-7; d_gene: .; v_gene: TRBV15; CDR3aa: CATSRDRGIYEQYF; CDR3nt: TGTGCCACCAGCAGAGATAGGGGGATTTACGAGCAGTACTTC
abundance: .; j_gene: TRBJ1-1; d_gene: .; v_gene: TRBV13; CDR3aa: CASSFQGRGTEAFF; CDR3nt: TGTGCCAGCAGCTTCCAGGGGCGCGGTACTGAAGCTTTCTTT
abundance: .; j_gene: TRBJ2-3; d_gene: TRBD2; v_gene: TRBV5-4; CDR3aa: CASSRGTSGFTDTQYF; CDR3nt: TGTGCCAGCAGCCGGGGGACTAGCGGTTTCACAGATACGCAGTATTTT
abundance: .; j_gene: TRBJ2-1; d_gene: .; v_gene: TRBV7-3; CDR3aa: CASSALLYNEQFF; CDR3nt: TGTGCCAGCAGCGCCCTCCTATACAATGAGCAGTTCTTC
abundance: .; j_gene: TRBJ2-3; d_gene: TRBD1; v_gene: TRBV19; CDR3aa: CASSYPRDRGGIDTQYF; CDR3nt: TGTGCCAGTAGCTACCCCAGGGACAGGGGTGGAATAGATACGCAGTATTTT
abundance: .; j_gene: TRBJ2-7; d_gene: TRBD1; v_gene: TRBV7-9; CDR3aa: CASSPPGRTGAYEQYF; CDR3nt: TGTGCCAGCAGTCCCCCAGGGAGGACAGGGGCGTACGAGCAGTACTTC
abundance: once; j_gene: TRBJ2-2; d_gene: TRBD2; v_gene: TRBV9; CDR3aa: CASSESGSVTGELFF; CDR3nt: TGTGCCAGCAGCGAAAGCGGGAGTGTCACCGGGGAGCTGTTTTTT
abundance: .; j_gene: TRBJ2-2; d_gene: .; v_gene: TRBV5-1; CDR3aa: CASSSLTDSDTGELFF; CDR3nt: TGCGCCAGCAGCTCGCTAACTGACAGCGACACCGGGGAGCTGTTTTTT
abundance: .; j_gene: TRBJ1-4; d_gene: .; v_gene: TRBV28; CDR3aa: CASSLFGGLGEKLFF; CDR3nt: TGTGCCAGCAGTTTATTCGGGGGGCTAGGTGAAAAACTGTTTTTT
abundance: .; j_gene: TRBJ2-7; d_gene: TRBD1; v_gene: TRBV7-8; CDR3aa: CASSPTGGYEQYF; CDR3nt: TGTGCCAGCAGCCCAACAGGGGGCTACGAGCAGTACTTC
abundance: once; j_gene: TRBJ2-4; d_gene: .; v_gene: TRBV6-1; CDR3aa: CASSEMISLNIQYF; CDR3nt: TGTGCCAGCAGTGAAATGATCAGTCTAAACATTCAGTACTTC
abundance: .; j_gene: TRBJ2-6; d_gene: .; v_gene: TRBV9; CDR3aa: CASSARTSNPISGANVLTF; CDR3nt: TGTGCCAGCAGCGCCAGGACAAGCAATCCCATCTCTGGGGCCAACGTCCTGACTTTC
abundance: .; j_gene: TRBJ2-2; d_gene: .; v_gene: TRBV4-2; CDR3aa: CATRLDQSGELFF; CDR3nt: TGTGCCACGAGGCTAGATCAGTCCGGGGAGCTGTTTTTT
abundance: once; j_gene: TRBJ1-1; d_gene: .; v_gene: TRBV19; CDR3aa: CASSISPYTEAFF; CDR3nt: TGTGCCAGTAGTATATCTCCGTACACTGAAGCTTTCTTT
abundance: .; j_gene: TRBJ1-2; d_gene: .; v_gene: TRBV29-1; CDR3aa: CSVVAGGVRNSDYGYTF; CDR3nt: TGCAGCGTTGTGGCGGGGGGGGTACGGAATTCGGACTATGGCTACACCTTC
abundance: .; j_gene: TRBJ2-7; d_gene: .; v_gene: TRBV7-6; CDR3aa: CASSSTSGGAYEQYF; CDR3nt: TGTGCCAGCAGCTCCACGTCGGGCGGGGCCTACGAGCAGTACTTC
abundance: .; j_gene: TRBJ2-7; d_gene: .; v_gene: TRBV9; CDR3aa: CASSPRGLVNEQYF; CDR3nt: TGTGCCAGCAGCCCCCGCGGGTTGGTAAACGAGCAGTACTTC
abundance: .; j_gene: TRBJ1-6; d_gene: TRBD1; v_gene: TRBV7-9; CDR3aa: CASRSWAQGADNSPLHF; CDR3nt: TGTGCCAGCAGGTCATGGGCACAGGGGGCCGATAATTCACCCCTCCACTTT
abundance: .; j_gene: TRBJ1-1; d_gene: TRBD1; v_gene: TRBV6-2/TRBV6-3; CDR3aa: CASSYSRGQLNTEAFF; CDR3nt: TGTGCCAGCAGTTACTCCCGGGGACAGTTGAACACTGAAGCTTTCTTT
abundance: .; j_gene: TRBJ1-4; d_gene: TRBD1; v_gene: TRBV5-1; CDR3aa: CASSTGTGREKLFF; CDR3nt: TGCGCCAGCAGTACCGGGACAGGGAGAGAAAAACTGTTTTTT
abundance: .; j_gene: TRBJ1-2; d_gene: TRBD1; v_gene: TRBV18; CDR3aa: CASSPTPGGFGYTF; CDR3nt: TGTGCCAGCTCACCAACCCCAGGGGGCTTTGGCTACACCTTC
abundance: once; j_gene: TRBJ1-5; d_gene: .; v_gene: TRBV6-5; CDR3aa: CASSYSRAGHQPQHF; CDR3nt: TGTGCCAGCAGTTACTCGAGGGCGGGGCATCAGCCCCAGCATTTT
abundance: .; j_gene: TRBJ2-1; d_gene: .; v_gene: TRBV11-3; CDR3aa: CASSLDVAPGNEQFF; CDR3nt: TGTGCCAGCAGCTTAGATGTAGCCCCCGGGAATGAGCAGTTCTTC
abundance: .; j_gene: TRBJ2-5; d_gene: TRBD2; v_gene: TRBV5-4; CDR3aa: CASSLAGRGTSGAQYF; CDR3nt: TGTGCCAGCAGCTTGGCCGGACGAGGGACTAGCGGGGCCCAGTACTTC
abundance: .; j_gene: TRBJ2-5; d_gene: .; v_gene: TRBV9; CDR3aa: CASSVDGSQETQYF; CDR3nt: TGTGCCAGCAGCGTAGACGGTAGCCAAGAGACCCAGTACTTC
abundance: .; j_gene: TRBJ2-3; d_gene: .; v_gene: TRBV5-1; CDR3aa: CASSSTTDTQYF; CDR3nt: TGCGCCAGCAGCTCGACTACAGATACGCAGTATTTT
abundance: .; j_gene: TRBJ2-3; d_gene: .; v_gene: TRBV7-9; CDR3aa: CASSLGLRGTTDTQYF; CDR3nt: TGTGCCAGCAGCTTAGGGTTAAGGGGGACCACAGATACGCAGTATTTT
abundance: .; j_gene: TRBJ1-4; d_gene: .; v_gene: TRBV11-2; CDR3aa: CASSPHRKLFF; CDR3nt: TGTGCCAGCAGCCCCCATCGGAAACTGTTTTTT
abundance: .; j_gene: TRBJ1-4; d_gene: .; v_gene: TRBV7-3; CDR3aa: CASSLMGPGVTGEKLFF; CDR3nt: TGTGCCAGCAGCTTAATGGGTCCGGGGGTAACGGGTGAAAAACTGTTTTTT
abundance: .; j_gene: TRBJ1-1; d_gene: TRBD1; v_gene: TRBV7-9; CDR3aa: CASSDSGGQGFEAFF; CDR3nt: TGTGCCAGCAGCGATTCGGGGGGACAGGGGTTTGAAGCTTTCTTT
abundance: .; j_gene: TRBJ2-1; d_gene: TRBD1; v_gene: TRBV7-2; CDR3aa: CASRRGQGTYNEQFF; CDR3nt: TGTGCCAGCAGACGGGGACAGGGAACCTACAATGAGCAGTTCTTC
abundance: .; j_gene: TRBJ1-2; d_gene: TRBD1; v_gene: TRBV7-9; CDR3aa: CASSLLTGANYGYTF; CDR3nt: TGTGCCAGCAGCCTGTTGACAGGGGCTAACTATGGCTACACCTTC
abundance: .; j_gene: TRBJ1-4; d_gene: .; v_gene: TRBV30; CDR3aa: CAWSRPGSHNEKLFF; CDR3nt: TGTGCCTGGAGTAGGCCCGGGTCCCACAATGAAAAACTGTTTTTT
abundance: .; j_gene: TRBJ1-6; d_gene: TRBD1; v_gene: TRBV7-8; CDR3aa: CASSSRTGGDSPLHF; CDR3nt: TGTGCCAGCAGCTCGAGGACAGGGGGCGATTCACCCCTCCACTTT
abundance: .; j_gene: TRBJ2-7; d_gene: TRBD2; v_gene: TRBV27; CDR3aa: CASSFGREYEQYF; CDR3nt: TGTGCCAGCAGTTTTGGGCGGGAGTACGAGCAGTACTTC
abundance: once; j_gene: TRBJ1-6; d_gene: .; v_gene: TRBV4-3; CDR3aa: CASSQERAFSPLHF; CDR3nt: TGCGCCAGCAGCCAAGAAAGAGCGTTCTCACCCCTCCACTTT
abundance: .; j_gene: TRBJ2-3; d_gene: .; v_gene: TRBV18; CDR3aa: CASSAGTKSLSTDTQYF; CDR3nt: TGTGCCAGCTCAGCCGGGACAAAAAGCCTTAGCACAGATACGCAGTATTTT
abundance: .; j_gene: TRBJ2-5; d_gene: TRBD1; v_gene: TRBV4-3; CDR3aa: CASSHTQGGRLGSETQYF; CDR3nt: TGCGCCAGCAGCCACACACAGGGGGGTAGGCTGGGATCAGAGACCCAGTACTTC
abundance: few; j_gene: TRBJ1-1; d_gene: .; v_gene: TRBV7-2; CDR3aa: CASIGQSNTEAFF; CDR3nt: TGTGCCAGCATCGGACAGTCGAACACTGAAGCTTTCTTT
abundance: .; j_gene: TRBJ2-7; d_gene: .; v_gene: TRBV19; CDR3aa: CASSVRTVSYEQYF; CDR3nt: TGTGCCAGTAGTGTCCGGACAGTCTCCTACGAGCAGTACTTC
abundance: .; j_gene: TRBJ2-7; d_gene: TRBD2; v_gene: TRBV3-1/TRBV3-2; CDR3aa: CASSRLAVTYEQYF; CDR3nt: TGTGCCAGCAGCCGGCTAGCGGTCACCTACGAGCAGTACTTC
abundance: .; j_gene: TRBJ1-2; d_gene: .; v_gene: TRBV5-1; CDR3aa: CASSLDRVPGYTF; CDR3nt: TGCGCCAGCAGCTTGGACAGGGTCCCTGGCTACACCTTC
abundance: once; j_gene: TRBJ2-7; d_gene: .; v_gene: TRBV5-5; CDR3aa: CASSLRDFEQYF; CDR3nt: TGTGCCAGCAGCTTAAGGGACTTCGAGCAGTACTTC
abundance: once; j_gene: TRBJ1-4; d_gene: .; v_gene: TRBV2; CDR3aa: CASSEDWSTNEKLFF; CDR3nt: TGTGCCAGCAGTGAAGACTGGTCAACTAATGAAAAACTGTTTTTT
abundance: few; j_gene: TRBJ2-3; d_gene: TRBD1; v_gene: TRBV10-3; CDR3aa: CAISEGTGGIDTQYF; CDR3nt: TGTGCCATCAGTGAAGGGACAGGGGGCATAGATACGCAGTATTTT
abundance: .; j_gene: TRBJ2-1; d_gene: TRBD1; v_gene: TRBV28; CDR3aa: CASSFPAGQGAREQFF; CDR3nt: TGTGCCAGCAGTTTTCCAGCGGGACAGGGGGCCAGGGAGCAGTTCTTC
abundance: .; j_gene: TRBJ1-1; d_gene: .; v_gene: TRBV29-1; CDR3aa: CSVGEAGAFF; CDR3nt: TGCAGCGTTGGGGAGGCGGGAGCTTTCTTT
abundance: .; j_gene: TRBJ2-7; d_gene: TRBD2; v_gene: TRBV6-6; CDR3aa: CASSPPGLPTYEQYF; CDR3nt: TGTGCCAGCAGTCCTCCGGGACTACCAACCTACGAGCAGTACTTC